Below, 8 T cell receptor beta chains from the same sample are listed, as sequenced in a study of technical replicates of blood from a handful of donors. Measured with immunoSEQ multiplex PCR; TCRdb has only the in-frame clones, and not every one. The profile shows 70,000 to 90,000 clones, around 94% of them singletons. Sequences were obtained from T cells isolated from PBMCs. Source of these receptors: a human donor in good health.

The chain is built from TRBV30 and TRBJ2-5, with TRBD2 as a possible D gene (5 bases). The CDR3 is made up of 15 amino acids. Trimming stripped 3 bases from V and 0 bases from J, with 14 bases between. The germline gives CDR1 GTSNPN, CDR2 SVGIG (reference sequence). Here the CDR3 reads CAWRGLRANQETQYF. The CDR3 region has the DNA TGTGCCTGGAGAGGTCTGCGGGCTAACCAAGAGACCCAGTACTTC.

The chain uses TRBV21-1 and TRBJ1-1. TRBV21-1 is listed as a pseudogene. The CDR3 spans 15 residues. CDR3 residues: CASSGRGTMNTEAFF. The CDR3 nucleotides read TGTGCCAGCAGCGGGAGGGGGACCATGAACACTGAAGCTTTCTTT.

The chain employs TRBV2 and TRBJ1-1; the match to TRBD1 covers 7 bases. The CDR3 covers 13 residues. The germline gives CDR1 SNHLY, CDR2 FYNNEI. The J segment lost 2 bases and the V segment lost 10 bases, leaving 7 bases of the junction unmatched. CDR3: CATRHRGNTEAFF. For the CDR3, the DNA is TGTGCCACCCGGCACAGGGGTAACACTGAAGCTTTCTTT.

This clone has a single count. This rearrangement joins TRBV29-1 to TRBJ1-1; TRBD1 matches 9 bases. This CDR3 has 15 residues. Looked up from germline, CDR1 is SQVTM and CDR2 is ANQGSEA. V gave up 3 bases and J gave up 1 base; unmatched junction bases: 6. DNA of the CDR3: TGCAGCGTTGACGTAACAGGGGGCTGGAACACTGAAGCTTTCTTT. This gives the protein CSVDVTGGWNTEAFF.

The rearrangement links TRBV2 to TRBJ2-7, with 15 bases that match TRBD2. V lost 8 bases to trimming and J lost 0 bases; unmatched junction nucleotides: 8. The CDR3 contains 17 residues. The germline V gene encodes CDR1 SNHLY and CDR2 FYNNEI. The CDR3: CASQGLAGGRHSYEQYF. The DNA of the CDR3 is TGTGCCAGCCAGGGACTAGCGGGAGGTCGACACTCCTACGAGCAGTACTTC.

V gene TRBV14 combines with J gene TRBJ2-7; 13 bases are a match to TRBD2. CDR3 size: 17 residues. J gave up 6 bases and V 8 bases, and 16 bases lay outside the gene matches. Germline CDR1 reads SGHDN; CDR2 reads FVKESK. The CDR3 coding sequence is TGTGCCAGCTCCCCGGCACTAGCGGGGGGGCGGGGACGCGAGCAGTACTTC. Its translation: CASSPALAGGRGREQYF.

The chain joins TRBV6-1 to TRBJ2-2; D remains unclear. The CDR3 extends over 11 amino acids. V dropped 10 bases and J dropped 1 base, with 4 bases sitting between them. CDR1 MNHNS and CDR2 SASEGT come from the germline V gene. The CDR3 DNA is TGTGCCACCCGGAACACCGGGGAGCTGTTTTTT. It translates to CATRNTGELFF.

The chain has TRBV7-6 and TRBJ1-1; weak D call: TRBD1 (5 bases). The CDR3 is made up of 14 amino acids. CDR1 is SGHVS, CDR2 FNYEAQ, per germline. V gave up 5 bases and J gave up 4 bases, with 14 bases separating them. CDR3 sequence reads: CASSPTGGSTEAFF. As DNA, the CDR3 is TGTGCCAGCAGCCCAACTGGGGGGTCCACTGAAGCTTTCTTT.